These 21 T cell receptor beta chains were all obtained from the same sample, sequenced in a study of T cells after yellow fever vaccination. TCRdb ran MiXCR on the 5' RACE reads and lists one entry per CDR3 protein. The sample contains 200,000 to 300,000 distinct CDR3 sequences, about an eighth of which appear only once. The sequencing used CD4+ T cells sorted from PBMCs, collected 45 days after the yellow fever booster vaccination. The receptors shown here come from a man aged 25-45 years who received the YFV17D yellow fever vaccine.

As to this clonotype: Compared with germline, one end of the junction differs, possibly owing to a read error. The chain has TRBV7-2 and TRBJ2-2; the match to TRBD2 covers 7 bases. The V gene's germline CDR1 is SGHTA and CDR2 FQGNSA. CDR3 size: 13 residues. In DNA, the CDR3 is TGTGTCAGCAGCCTAGCGGTCTCCGGGGAGCTGTTTTTT. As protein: CVSSLAVSGELFF.

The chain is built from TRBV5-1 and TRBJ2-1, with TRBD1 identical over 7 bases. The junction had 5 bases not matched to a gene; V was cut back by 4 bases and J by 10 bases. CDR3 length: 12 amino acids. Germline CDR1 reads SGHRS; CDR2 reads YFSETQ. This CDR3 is CASSTTGVEQFF. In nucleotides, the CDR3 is TGCGCCAGCAGCACTACAGGGGTCGAGCAGTTCTTC.

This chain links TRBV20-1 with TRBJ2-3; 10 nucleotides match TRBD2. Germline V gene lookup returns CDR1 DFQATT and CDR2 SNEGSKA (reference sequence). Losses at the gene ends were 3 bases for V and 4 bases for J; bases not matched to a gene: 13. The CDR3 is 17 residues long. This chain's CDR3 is CSASLVASGSGADTQYF. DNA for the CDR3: TGCAGTGCTAGCCTGGTGGCTAGCGGGAGTGGGGCAGATACGCAGTATTTT.

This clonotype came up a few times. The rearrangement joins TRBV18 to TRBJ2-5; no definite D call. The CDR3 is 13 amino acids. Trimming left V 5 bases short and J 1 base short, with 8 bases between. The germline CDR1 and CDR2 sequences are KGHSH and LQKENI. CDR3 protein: CASSNGLQETQYF. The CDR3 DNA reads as TGTGCCAGCTCAAACGGTCTCCAAGAGACCCAGTACTTC. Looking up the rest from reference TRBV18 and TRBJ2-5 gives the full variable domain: NAGVMQNPRHLVRRRGQEARLRCSPMKGHSHVYWYRQLPEEGLKFMVYLQKENIIDESGMPKERFSAEFPKEGPSILRIQQVVRGDSAAYFCASSNGLQETQYFGPGTRLLVL.

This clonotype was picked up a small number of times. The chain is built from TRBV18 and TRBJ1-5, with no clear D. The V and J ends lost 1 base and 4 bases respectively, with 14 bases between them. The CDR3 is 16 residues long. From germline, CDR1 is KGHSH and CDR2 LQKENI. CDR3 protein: CASSPQVWTDNQPQHF. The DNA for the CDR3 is TGTGCCAGCTCACCACAAGTATGGACCGATAATCAGCCCCAGCATTTT.

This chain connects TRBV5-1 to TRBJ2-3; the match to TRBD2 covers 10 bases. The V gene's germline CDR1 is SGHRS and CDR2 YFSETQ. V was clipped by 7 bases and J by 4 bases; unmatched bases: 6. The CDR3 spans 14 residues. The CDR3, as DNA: TGCGCCAGCGGATCTAGCGGGAGATCAGATACGCAGTATTTT. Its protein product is CASGSSGRSDTQYF.

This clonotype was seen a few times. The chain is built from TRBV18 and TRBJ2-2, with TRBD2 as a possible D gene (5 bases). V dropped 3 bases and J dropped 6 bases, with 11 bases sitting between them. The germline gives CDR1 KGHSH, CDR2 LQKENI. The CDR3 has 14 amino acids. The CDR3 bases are TGTGCCAGCTCACCGCCTAGGGAGCCCGGGGAGCTGTTTTTT. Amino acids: CASSPPREPGELFF.

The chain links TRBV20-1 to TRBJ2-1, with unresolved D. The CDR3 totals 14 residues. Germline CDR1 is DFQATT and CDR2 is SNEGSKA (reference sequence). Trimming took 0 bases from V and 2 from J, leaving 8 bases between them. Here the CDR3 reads CSARDGRTYNEQFF. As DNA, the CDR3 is TGCAGTGCTAGAGATGGTCGCACCTACAATGAGCAGTTCTTC.

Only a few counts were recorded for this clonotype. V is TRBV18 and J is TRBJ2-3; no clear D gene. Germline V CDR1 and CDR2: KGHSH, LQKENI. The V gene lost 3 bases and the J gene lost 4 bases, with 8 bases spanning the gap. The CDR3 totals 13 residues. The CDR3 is CASSPGQPDTQYF. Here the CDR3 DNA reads TGTGCCAGCTCACCCGGTCAGCCAGATACGCAGTATTTT.

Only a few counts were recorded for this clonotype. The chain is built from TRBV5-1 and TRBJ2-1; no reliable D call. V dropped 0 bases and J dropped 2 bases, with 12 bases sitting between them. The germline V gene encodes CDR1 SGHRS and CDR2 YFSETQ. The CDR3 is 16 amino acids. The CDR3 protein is CASSLASGYPYNEQFF. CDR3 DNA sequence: TGCGCCAGCAGCTTGGCCAGTGGCTATCCCTACAATGAGCAGTTCTTC.

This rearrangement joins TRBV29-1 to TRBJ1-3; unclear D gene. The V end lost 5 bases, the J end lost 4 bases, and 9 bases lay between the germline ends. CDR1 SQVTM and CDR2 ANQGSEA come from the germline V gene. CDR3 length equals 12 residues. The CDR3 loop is CSVLLRGNTIYF. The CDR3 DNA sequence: TGCAGCGTTCTCCTTAGGGGAAACACCATATATTTT.

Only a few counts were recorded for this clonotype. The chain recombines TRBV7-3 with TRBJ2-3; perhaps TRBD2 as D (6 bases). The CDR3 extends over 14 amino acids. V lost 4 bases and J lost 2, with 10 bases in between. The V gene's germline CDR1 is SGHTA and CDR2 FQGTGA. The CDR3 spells CASSSGLPTDTQYF. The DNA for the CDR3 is TGTGCCAGCAGCTCCGGACTACCCACAGATACGCAGTATTTT.

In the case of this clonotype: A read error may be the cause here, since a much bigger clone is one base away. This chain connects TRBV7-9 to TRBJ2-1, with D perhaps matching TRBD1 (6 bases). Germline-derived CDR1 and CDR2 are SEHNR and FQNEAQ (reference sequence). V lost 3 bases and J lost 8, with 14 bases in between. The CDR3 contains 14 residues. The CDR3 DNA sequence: TGTGCCAGCAGCTTGGCACAGGGATTTGATGAGCAGTTCTTC. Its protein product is CASSLAQGFDEQFF.

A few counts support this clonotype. CDR3 nucleotides: TGCGCCAGCAGCCAAGGTAGCGGGAGGTACGACAATGAGCAGTTCTTC. The encoded protein is CASSQGSGRYDNEQFF. This chain uses TRBV4-3 with TRBJ2-1; 10 nucleotides match TRBD2. The CDR3 has 16 amino acids. V shed 1 base and J 5 bases; nucleotides not matched to a gene: 5. Germline V gene data show CDR1 as LGHNA and CDR2 as YSLEER.

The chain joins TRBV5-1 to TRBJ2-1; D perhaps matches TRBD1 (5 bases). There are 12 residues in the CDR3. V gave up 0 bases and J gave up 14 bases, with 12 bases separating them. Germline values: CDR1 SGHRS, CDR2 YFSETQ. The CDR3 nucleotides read TGCGCCAGCAGCTTGGCAGGGTCCAGGGAGTTCTTC. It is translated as CASSLAGSREFF.

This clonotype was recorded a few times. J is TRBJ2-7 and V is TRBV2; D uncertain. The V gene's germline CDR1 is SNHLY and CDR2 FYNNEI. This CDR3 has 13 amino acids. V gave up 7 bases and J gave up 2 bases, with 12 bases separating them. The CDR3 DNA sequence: TGTGCCAGCACTCTTGAGAGAGCCTACGAGCAGTACTTC. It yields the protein CASTLERAYEQYF.

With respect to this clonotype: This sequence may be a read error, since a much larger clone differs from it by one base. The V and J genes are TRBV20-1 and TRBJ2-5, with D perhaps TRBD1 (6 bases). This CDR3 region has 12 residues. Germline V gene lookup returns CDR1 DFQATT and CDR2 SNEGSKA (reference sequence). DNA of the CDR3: TGCAGTGCCGGGACACACGAAGAGACCCTGTACTTC. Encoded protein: CSAGTHEETLYF.

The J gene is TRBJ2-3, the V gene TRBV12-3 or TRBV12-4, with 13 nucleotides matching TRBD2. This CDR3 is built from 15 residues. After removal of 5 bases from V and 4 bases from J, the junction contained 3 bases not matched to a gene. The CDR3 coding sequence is TGTGCCAGCAGTCGGACTAGCGGGAGACCAGATACGCAGTATTTT. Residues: CASSRTSGRPDTQYF.

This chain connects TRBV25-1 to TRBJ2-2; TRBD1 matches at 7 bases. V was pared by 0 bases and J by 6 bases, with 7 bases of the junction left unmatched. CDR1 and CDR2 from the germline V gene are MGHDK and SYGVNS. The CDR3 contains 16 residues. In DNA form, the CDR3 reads TGTGCCAGCAGTGAATACGGGACAGTTCGTCCCGGGGAGCTGTTTTTT. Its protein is CASSEYGTVRPGELFF.

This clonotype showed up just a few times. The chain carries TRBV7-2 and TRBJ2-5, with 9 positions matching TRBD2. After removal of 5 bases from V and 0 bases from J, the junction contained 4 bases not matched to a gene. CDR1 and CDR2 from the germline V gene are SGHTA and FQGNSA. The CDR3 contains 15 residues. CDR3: CASSPAGGNQETQYF. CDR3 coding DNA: TGTGCCAGCAGCCCTGCGGGGGGGAACCAAGAGACCCAGTACTTC.

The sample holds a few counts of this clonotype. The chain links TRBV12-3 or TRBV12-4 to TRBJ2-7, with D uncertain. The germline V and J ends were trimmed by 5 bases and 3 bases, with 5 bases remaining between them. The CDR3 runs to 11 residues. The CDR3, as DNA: TGTGCCAGCAGTGCCATCTACGAGCAGTACTTC. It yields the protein CASSAIYEQYF.